A selection of T cell receptor beta chains follows, all from one sample in a study of OX40 agonist ivuxolimab in advanced cancers. The data were produced by immunoSEQ multiplex PCR, yet TCRdb's version contains in-frame clones alone and is incomplete. The sample holds about 48,000 clones, 91% seen once. The sample here was CD4+ or CD8+ T cells sorted from blood, taken in a trial of the OX40 agonist ivuxolimab. These receptors came from an adult with an advanced solid tumor such as melanoma, head and neck, liver or kidney cancer. Each CDR3 is given with its conserved first and last residue. The D gene is left open where the match is weak. Where a row states a size, it is once, few, many or the class of an expanded clone; other rows omit it.

>TRBD1|15|TRBV9|few|TRBJ2-7
CASSAGQGEAYEQYF
TGTGCCAGCAGCGCGGGACAGGGGGAAGCCTACGAGCAGTACTTC
>-|17|TRBV28|-|TRBJ2-7
CASSLGLATRENYEQYF
TGTGCCAGCAGTTTAGGTTTAGCGACTAGGGAAAACTACGAGCAGTACTTC
>-|16|TRBV4-3|-|TRBJ2-2
CASSQEIGQIFGELFF
TGCGCCAGCAGCCAGGAGATCGGGCAGATATTCGGGGAGCTGTTTTTT
>-|15|TRBV6-1|-|TRBJ2-7
CASSEEWLAYYEQYF
TGTGCCAGCAGTGAAGAATGGCTAGCGTACTACGAGCAGTACTTC
>-|14|TRBV4-1|-|TRBJ1-4
CASSEGPLREKLFF
TGCGCCAGCAGCGAGGGACCGCTTCGTGAAAAACTGTTTTTT
>TRBD2|16|TRBV27|-|TRBJ2-1
CASSMGAGGSYNEQFF
TGTGCCAGCAGTATGGGGGCGGGAGGTTCCTACAATGAGCAGTTCTTC
>TRBD2|14|TRBV6-5|once|TRBJ2-5
CASTAGGPGETQYF
TGTGCCAGCACGGCGGGAGGACCCGGGGAGACCCAGTACTTC
>-|14|TRBV6-5|-|TRBJ1-1
CASSSPRQGTEAFF
TGTGCCAGCAGTTCCCCCAGACAAGGCACTGAAGCTTTCTTT
>-|14|TRBV5-8|-|TRBJ1-5
CASSLAGGVKPQHF
TGTGCCAGCAGCTTGGCGGGGGGGGTGAAGCCCCAGCATTTT
>-|13|TRBV7-9|-|TRBJ2-7
CASSLANIPEQYF
TGTGCCAGCAGCTTAGCTAACATACCCGAGCAGTACTTC
>-|14|TRBV9|once|TRBJ2-5
CASSVESGQETQYF
TGTGCCAGCAGCGTAGAGAGTGGGCAAGAGACCCAGTACTTC
>TRBD2|18|TRBV7-9|-|TRBJ2-7
CASSPPPGGAAPTYEQYF
TGTGCCAGCAGCCCCCCACCCGGGGGGGCAGCTCCTACCTACGAGCAGTACTTC
>TRBD1|13|TRBV6-5|-|TRBJ1-2
CASTAGGGHGYTF
TGTGCCAGCACCGCGGGAGGGGGCCATGGCTACACCTTC
>-|14|TRBV28|-|TRBJ1-6
CASSLWAYNSPLHF
TGTGCCAGCAGTTTATGGGCCTATAATTCACCCCTCCACTTT
>TRBD2|16|TRBV27|-|TRBJ2-1
CASSLFQRENVYEQFF
TGTGCCAGCAGTTTATTTCAGCGGGAGAATGTCTATGAGCAGTTCTTC
>TRBD2|15|TRBV18|-|TRBJ2-3
CASSPPSGGADTQYF
TGTGCCAGCTCACCACCTAGCGGGGGGGCAGATACGCAGTATTTT
>TRBD2|16|TRBV27|-|TRBJ2-3
CASSATSGGGTDTQYF
TGTGCCAGCAGTGCCACTAGCGGGGGAGGCACAGATACGCAGTATTTT
>TRBD1|16|TRBV5-5|once|TRBJ1-2
CASSLYSRDRGFGYTF
TGTGCCAGCAGCTTGTACTCTAGGGACAGGGGGTTTGGCTACACCTTC
>TRBD1|11|TRBV20-1|-|TRBJ1-1
CRGQGATEAFF
TGCAGAGGACAGGGGGCCACTGAAGCTTTCTTT
>-|15|TRBV7-9|-|TRBJ2-5
CASSPRDRYQETQYF
TGTGCCAGCAGCCCCAGGGACCGCTACCAAGAGACCCAGTACTTC
>TRBD2|14|TRBV9|-|TRBJ2-7
CASSVHMTSWEQYF
TGTGCCAGCAGCGTCCACATGACTAGCTGGGAGCAGTACTTC
>-|13|TRBV19|-|TRBJ1-1
CASIRFDDTEAFF
TGTGCCAGTATCAGATTTGATGACACTGAAGCTTTCTTT
>-|14|TRBV2|-|TRBJ1-1
CASSDPGLNTEAFF
TGTGCCAGCAGTGACCCTGGGTTGAACACTGAAGCTTTCTTT
>-|15|TRBV4-1|-|TRBJ1-6
CASSQVGGGGSPLHF
TGCGCCAGCAGCCAAGTGGGGGGGGGTGGATCACCCCTCCACTTT
>-|13|TRBV7-9|-|TRBJ1-1
CASRPGGNTEAFF
TGTGCCAGCAGACCGGGAGGGAACACTGAAGCTTTCTTT
>TRBD2|16|TRBV7-6|-|TRBJ2-1
CASSLATPGLAVEQFF
TGTGCCAGCAGCTTAGCAACCCCGGGACTAGCGGTTGAGCAGTTCTTC
>-|17|TRBV9|-|TRBJ1-4
CASSVNVIEATNEKLFF
TGTGCCAGCAGCGTCAATGTGATTGAGGCAACTAATGAAAAACTGTTTTTT
>TRBD1|13|TRBV9|-|TRBJ1-2
CASSGGQIYGYTF
TGTGCCAGCAGCGGGGGACAGATCTATGGCTACACCTTC
>TRBD2|14|TRBV9|-|TRBJ2-3
CASSFSGTTDTQYF
TGTGCCAGCAGCTTCAGCGGGACCACAGATACGCAGTATTTT
>-|13|TRBV16|-|TRBJ1-1
CASSQSMVGEAFF
TGTGCCAGCAGCCAATCGATGGTGGGTGAAGCTTTCTTT
>-|15|TRBV7-2|-|TRBJ2-1
CASSPAGGGYNEQFF
TGTGCCAGCAGCCCGGCCGGGGGTGGGTACAATGAGCAGTTCTTC
>-|14|TRBV9|-|TRBJ2-6
CASSPSSGANVLTF
TGTGCCAGCAGCCCATCCTCTGGGGCCAACGTCCTGACTTTC
>-|14|TRBV21-1|-|TRBJ2-1
CASSNGQGSNEQFF
TGTGCCAGCAGCAACGGTCAGGGATCCAATGAGCAGTTCTTC
>TRBD2|15|TRBV6-1|once|TRBJ2-7
CASSQPSGESYEQYF
TGTGCCAGCAGTCAACCTAGCGGAGAATCCTACGAGCAGTACTTC
>TRBD1|14|TRBV19|-|TRBJ2-1
CASSFPGTGNEQFF
TGTGCCAGTAGTTTCCCCGGGACAGGGAATGAGCAGTTCTTC
>TRBD1|12|TRBV7-9|-|TRBJ2-7
CASSHRGYEQYF
TGTGCCAGCAGCCACAGGGGATACGAGCAGTACTTC
>-|13|TRBV30|medium-sized|TRBJ1-1
CAWSVRGAAEAFF
TGTGCCTGGAGTGTACGGGGGGCGGCTGAAGCTTTCTTT
>TRBD2|18|TRBV7-9|-|TRBJ2-7
CASSPRASGSSGPYEQYF
TGTGCCAGCAGCCCTCGTGCTAGCGGGAGTTCCGGCCCCTACGAGCAGTACTTC
>TRBD2|17|TRBV7-9|-|TRBJ2-5
CASSSIGTSGSLKTQYF
TGTGCCAGCAGCTCGATCGGGACTAGCGGGAGTTTGAAGACCCAGTACTTC
>-|12|TRBV5-4|-|TRBJ1-2
CASSLNGNGYTF
TGTGCCAGCAGCTTGAACGGAAATGGCTACACCTTC
>-|14|TRBV9|once|TRBJ1-1
CASSEDGGNTEAFF
TGTGCCAGCAGCGAGGATGGGGGGAACACTGAAGCTTTCTTT
>-|15|TRBV7-2|-|TRBJ2-5
CASSLPSTGGETQYF
TGTGCCAGCAGCTTACCCTCAACAGGTGGGGAGACCCAGTACTTC
>-|16|TRBV7-9|-|TRBJ2-7
CASSLETLSGMYEQYF
TGTGCCAGCAGCTTAGAAACCCTATCGGGGATGTACGAGCAGTACTTC
>-|12|TRBV7-9|-|TRBJ2-2
CASSPEAGELFF
TGTGCCAGCAGCCCCGAGGCCGGGGAGCTGTTTTTT
>-|14|TRBV30|-|TRBJ1-5
CAWSGKDSNQPQHF
TGTGCCTGGAGTGGCAAGGACAGCAATCAGCCCCAGCATTTT
>TRBD1|16|TRBV28|-|TRBJ1-5
CASSPLGGGLNQPQHF
TGTGCCAGCAGTCCCCTGGGAGGGGGCCTCAATCAGCCCCAGCATTTT
>TRBD1|17|TRBV7-9|-|TRBJ2-3
CASSPLGDRGLTDTQYF
TGTGCCAGCAGCCCGCTAGGGGACAGGGGCCTAACAGATACGCAGTATTTT
>-|13|TRBV19|-|TRBJ1-1
CASSIGRNTEAFF
TGTGCCAGTAGTATTGGCAGGAACACTGAAGCTTTCTTT
>-|14|TRBV4-2|once|TRBJ2-5
CASSQLEDQETQYF
TGTGCCAGCAGCCAACTAGAGGATCAAGAGACCCAGTACTTC
>TRBD1|14|TRBV19|-|TRBJ2-3
CASDRGWGTDTQYF
TGTGCCAGCGACAGGGGATGGGGCACAGATACGCAGTATTTT
>TRBD2|15|TRBV29-1|-|TRBJ2-7
CSVGMGGGPLGEQYF
TGCAGCGTTGGGATGGGGGGGGGTCCCCTCGGAGAGCAGTACTTC